One sample yielded the 18 T cell receptor beta chains listed below, sequenced in a study of T cell responses to AZD1222 COVID-19 vaccine. Data came from immunoSEQ multiplex PCR; TCRdb stores just in-frame clones and leaves some out. The sample consists of about 110,000 clones, approximately 89% of them appearing once. The sequenced sample was peripheral blood, obtained on day 0 of MenACWY control vaccination. These receptors came from an adult in good health.

This clone turned up a few times. The chain joins TRBV14 to TRBJ1-1; a weak D match, TRBD1 (5 bases). V shed 1 base and J shed 0 bases, with 18 bases lying between them. The CDR3 extends over 18 amino acids. The germline gives CDR1 SGHDN, CDR2 FVKESK. The CDR3 coding sequence is TGTGCCAGCAGCCAAGGTCCCCGGGACGTCCTCATGAACACTGAAGCTTTCTTT. Encoded protein: CASSQGPRDVLMNTEAFF.

The chain employs TRBV12-5 and TRBJ2-6, with D possibly TRBD1 on 5 matching bases. Germline CDR1 LGHNT, CDR2 FRNRAP. The CDR3 extends over 15 amino acids. V was trimmed by 1 base and J by 4 bases, leaving 8 bases between them. CDR3 loop: CASGLGQLGANVLTF. The CDR3 DNA follows: TGTGCTAGTGGTTTGGGACAGCTGGGGGCCAACGTCCTGACTTTC.

To note about this clone: Other DNA variants within this sample encode the same CDR3. This rearrangement joins TRBV7-2 to TRBJ2-1; 13 bases map to TRBD2. The CDR3 runs 16 residues. The germline gives CDR1 SGHTA, CDR2 FQGNSA. V shed 3 bases, J shed 3 bases, and the junction held 2 bases outside the gene matches. The CDR3 reads CASSLRTSGGYNEQFF. CDR3 sequence (DNA): TGTGCCAGCAGCTTGCGGACTAGCGGGGGCTACAATGAGCAGTTCTTC.

The sample holds one count of this clone. V and J are TRBV6-2 or TRBV6-3 and TRBJ1-1; possible D gene TRBD1, 5 bases. CDR3 length: 14 residues. V was cut by 1 base and J by 4 bases, with 10 bases left in between. Germline values: CDR1 MNHEY, CDR2 SVGEGT. Here the CDR3 reads CASSYCGGCTEAFF. DNA for the CDR3: TGTGCCAGCAGTTACTGCGGGGGTTGCACTGAAGCTTTCTTT.

The chain has TRBV28 and TRBJ2-1; D is undetermined. Trimming removed 2 bases from V and 6 bases from J, with 11 bases in between. The CDR3 is 14 residues long. Germline-derived CDR1 and CDR2 are MDHEN and SYDVKM. As DNA, the CDR3 is TGTGCCAGCAGTTTAAGCCTTGGCGGCAATGAGCAGTTCTTC. Translated, it gives CASSLSLGGNEQFF.

This clone has a handful of counts. The rearrangement joins TRBV5-5 to TRBJ1-5; D gene unclear. V was clipped by 0 bases and J by 7 bases, with 11 bases between them. There are 14 residues in the CDR3. Germline loops: CDR1 SGHKS, CDR2 YYEKEE (reference sequence). Here the CDR3 reads CASSLDLSGQPQHF. The DNA of the CDR3 is TGTGCCAGCAGCTTGGACTTGTCGGGGCAGCCCCAGCATTTT.

The chain combines TRBV19 with TRBJ1-1; 8 positions match TRBD1. Trimming cost V 5 bases and J 6 bases; bases outside gene matches: 5. Germline V gene sequence: CDR1 LNHDA, CDR2 SQIVND (reference sequence). The CDR3 extends over 13 amino acids. The chain's CDR3 is CASSPQGAAEAFF. DNA for the CDR3: TGTGCCAGTAGTCCGCAGGGGGCGGCTGAAGCTTTCTTT.

The chain links TRBV6-5 to TRBJ1-1; no firm D call. This CDR3 region has 13 residues. CDR1 MNHEY and CDR2 SVGAGI come from the germline V gene. Trimming cost V 4 bases and J 1 base, with 7 bases left between them. CDR3 sequence (DNA): TGTGCCAGCAGTTTACACGAGAACACTGAAGCTTTCTTT. It translates to CASSLHENTEAFF.

The CDR3 nucleotides read TGTGCCAGCAGTTCGGGACAGAGCAATCAGCCCCAGCATTTT. Translating gives CASSSGQSNQPQHF. V usage is TRBV28 and J usage is TRBJ1-5; TRBD1 agrees at 7 bases. V shed 4 bases and J 1 base; nucleotides not matched to a gene: 1. CDR1 is MDHEN, CDR2 SYDVKM, per germline. This CDR3 region has 14 residues.

V and J are TRBV1 and TRBJ2-3. TRBV1 is designated a pseudogene. This CDR3 has 15 residues. The CDR3 protein is CTSSQVVTSTDTQYF. In DNA form, the CDR3 reads TGCACCAGCAGCCAAGTGGTCACGAGCACAGATACGCAGTATTTT.

The genes are TRBV7-3 and TRBJ1-6; 9 positions agree with TRBD1. J was trimmed by 8 bases and V by 5 bases; bases with no gene match: 10. The length of the CDR3 is 16 residues. CDR1 is SGHTA, CDR2 FQGTGA, per germline. CDR3: CASSLRNRGLDSPLHF. For the CDR3, the DNA is TGTGCCAGCAGCCTCAGAAACAGGGGGCTTGATTCACCCCTCCACTTT.

The V gene is TRBV6-5, the J gene TRBJ1-2; D unclear. The CDR3 extends over 12 amino acids. Trimming took off 2 bases at V and 8 bases at J, with 9 bases between the two ends. CDR1 and CDR2 (germline): MNHEY, SVGAGI. CDR3 residues: CASSYVGRGYTF. The DNA for the CDR3 is TGTGCCAGCAGTTACGTTGGCAGAGGCTACACCTTC.

The chain links TRBV27 to TRBJ1-3; D uncertain. Trimming stripped 1 base from V and 0 bases from J, with 10 bases between. Germline V CDR1 and CDR2: MNHEY, SMNVEV (reference sequence). The CDR3 has 16 residues. CDR3 amino acids: CASSLCFGRSGNTIYF. CDR3 sequence (DNA): TGTGCCAGCAGTTTATGTTTTGGCCGCTCTGGAAACACCATATATTTT.

The chain joins TRBV11-3 to TRBJ1-6; no clear D. Looked up from germline, CDR1 is SGHNT and CDR2 is YENEEA. V lost 1 base to trimming and J lost 7 bases, with 8 bases between them. There are 14 residues in the CDR3. CDR3 in amino acids: CASSLAGGNSPLHF. CDR3 bases: TGTGCCAGCAGCTTAGCGGGTGGAAATTCACCCCTCCACTTT. The entire variable domain, with the rest obtained from reference TRBV11-3 and TRBJ1-6, is as follows: EAGVVQSPRYKIIEKKQPVAFWCNPISGHNTLYWYLQNLGQGPELLIRYENEEAVDDSQLPKDRFSAERLKGVDSTLKIQPAELGDSAVYLCASSLAGGNSPLHFGNGTRLTVT.

The chain uses TRBV5-4 and TRBJ1-3, with 8 bases identical to TRBD1. V trimming: 4 bases; J trimming: 3 bases; junction bases outside the gene matches: 3. The CDR3 is made up of 14 amino acids. Germline CDR1 reads SGHNT; CDR2 reads YYREEE (reference sequence). CDR3 bases: TGTGCCAGCAGCCTGACAGGGGATGGAAACACCATATATTTT. Its protein product is CASSLTGDGNTIYF.

V and J are TRBV29-1 and TRBJ1-4; D gene unclear. CDR1 and CDR2 (germline): SQVTM, ANQGSEA. V was trimmed by 7 bases and J by 8 bases, leaving 11 bases between them. The CDR3 is made up of 11 amino acids. The CDR3 sequence is CSAGSGEKLFF. The CDR3 DNA is TGCAGCGCCGGGTCGGGAGAAAAACTGTTTTTT.

The gene calls are TRBV6-5 and TRBJ2-5, with D perhaps TRBD2 (6 bases). With 2 bases removed from V and 4 bases from J, the gap between germline ends came to 14 bases. This CDR3 has 15 amino acids. CDR1 is MNHEY and CDR2 is SVGAGI in the germline V gene. The CDR3 nucleotides read TGTGCCAGCAGTTACGCCTCCGCGGGGTTAGAGACCCAGTACTTC. Encoded protein: CASSYASAGLETQYF.

The CDR3 is CASSPPAQTEAFF. The CDR3 DNA reads TGTGCCAGCTCACCACCAGCTCAGACTGAAGCTTTCTTT. This sequence joins TRBV18 and TRBJ1-1; no clear D gene. The V end was cut by 0 bases, the J end by 5 bases, with 7 bases between. The CDR3 spans 13 residues. Germline V gene sequence: CDR1 KGHSH, CDR2 LQKENI.